The present TCR beta chain was sequenced within a study of blood T cell repertoires in COVID-19. Across the whole study: Both acute and convalescent COVID-19 samples were obtained from the United States, Italy and Spain. In each case, the material was cDNA or gDNA derived from T cells, B-cell-depleted T cells, or PBMCs.

The assay was immunoSEQ multiplex PCR, and TCRdb's table has in-frame clones only and misses some. The sample carries under 200,000 clones, roughly 83% recorded once. This clone has at least ten counts. Germline loops: CDR1 LGHNA, CDR2 YNFKEQ. Germline trimming cut 1 base from V and 3 bases from J; bases unmatched to any gene: 14. The CDR3 consists of 18 residues. V is TRBV4-2 and J is TRBJ1-2; 7 bases are shared with TRBD1. The TCR was taken from a man between 18 and 29 years old with active or convalescent COVID-19. The sample comprised peripheral blood. CDR3 sequence (DNA): TGTGCCAGCAGCCAAGCGGGAATAACCGGGACAGTCGACTATGGCTACACCTTC. Its protein product is CASSQAGITGTVDYGYTF.